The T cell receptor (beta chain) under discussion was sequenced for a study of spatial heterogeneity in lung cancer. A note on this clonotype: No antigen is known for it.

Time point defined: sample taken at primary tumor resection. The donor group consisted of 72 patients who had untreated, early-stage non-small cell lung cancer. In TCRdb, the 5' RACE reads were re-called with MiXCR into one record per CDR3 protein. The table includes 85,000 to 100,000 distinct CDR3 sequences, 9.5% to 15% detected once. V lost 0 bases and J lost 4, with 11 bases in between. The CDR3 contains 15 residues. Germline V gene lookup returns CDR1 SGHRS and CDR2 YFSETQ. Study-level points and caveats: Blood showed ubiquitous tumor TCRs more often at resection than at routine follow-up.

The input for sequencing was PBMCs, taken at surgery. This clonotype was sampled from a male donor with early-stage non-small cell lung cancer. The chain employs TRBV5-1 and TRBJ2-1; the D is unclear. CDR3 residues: CASSLASTPYNEQFF. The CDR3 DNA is TGCGCCAGCAGCTTGGCCTCGACACCTTACAATGAGCAGTTCTTC. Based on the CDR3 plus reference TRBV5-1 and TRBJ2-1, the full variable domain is KAGVTQTPRYLIKTRGQQVTLSCSPISGHRSVSWYQQTPGQGLQFLFEYFSETQRNKGNFPGRFSGRQFSNSRSEMNVSTLELGDSALYLCASSLASTPYNEQFFGPGTRLTVL.